This is a list of T cell receptor beta chains from one sample in a study of CD4 T cell repertoires in COVID-19. Method: immunoSEQ multiplex PCR; TCRdb's copy keeps in-frame clones and lacks some. The sample contains tens of thousands of clones, around 87% of which appear only once. Material: central memory CD4+ T cells from blood, obtained before the COVID-19 pandemic. These receptors were obtained from a human donor who had COVID-19. CDR3s include the opening cysteine and the closing phenylalanine or tryptophan. Each record gives: D gene, V gene, J gene, clone size, CDR3 protein, CDR3 DNA. A D gene is named only where the DNA matches it firmly. Clone sizes are given selectively: once, few, many, or a class where the clone is expanded.

d_call: TRBD2
v_call: TRBV28
j_call: TRBJ2-1
clone_size: NA
cdr3_aa: CASGTSGGYEQFF
cdr3_nt: TGTGCCAGCGGGACTAGCGGGGGATATGAGCAGTTCTTC

d_call: TRBD2
v_call: TRBV2
j_call: TRBJ2-3
clone_size: NA
cdr3_aa: CASSDRTSGVTDTQYF
cdr3_nt: TGTGCCAGCAGTGATAGGACTAGCGGGGTCACAGATACGCAGTATTTT

d_call: NA
v_call: TRBV29-1
j_call: TRBJ1-4
clone_size: NA
cdr3_aa: CSVVQENEKLFF
cdr3_nt: TGCAGCGTTGTTCAGGAAAATGAAAAACTGTTTTTT

d_call: TRBD1
v_call: TRBV11-2
j_call: TRBJ2-7
clone_size: NA
cdr3_aa: CASSFSQGEYEQYF
cdr3_nt: TGTGCCAGCAGCTTTTCCCAGGGGGAATACGAGCAGTACTTC

d_call: NA
v_call: TRBV7-6
j_call: TRBJ2-3
clone_size: NA
cdr3_aa: CASSLRRGTDTQYF
cdr3_nt: TGTGCCAGCAGCTTACGGCGGGGCACAGATACGCAGTATTTT

d_call: NA
v_call: TRBV25-1
j_call: TRBJ1-6
clone_size: NA
cdr3_aa: CASQRGGNSPLHF
cdr3_nt: TGTGCCAGTCAACGGGGTGGTAATTCCCCCCTCCACTTT

d_call: TRBD1
v_call: TRBV5-1
j_call: TRBJ2-3
clone_size: NA
cdr3_aa: CASSSPGQATLYTDTQYF
cdr3_nt: TGCGCCAGCAGCTCCCCGGGACAGGCGACACTCTACACAGATACGCAGTATTTT

d_call: NA
v_call: TRBV9
j_call: TRBJ1-3
clone_size: NA
cdr3_aa: CASSGMVGAPGGNTIYF
cdr3_nt: TGTGCCAGCAGCGGTATGGTTGGGGCCCCGGGTGGAAACACCATATATTTT

d_call: TRBD2
v_call: TRBV13
j_call: TRBJ2-7
clone_size: NA
cdr3_aa: CASSRSGTSDSYEQYF
cdr3_nt: TGTGCCAGCAGCCGAAGCGGGACTAGCGACTCCTACGAGCAGTACTTC

d_call: TRBD1
v_call: TRBV19
j_call: TRBJ1-3
clone_size: NA
cdr3_aa: CASSLGQGAGNTIYF
cdr3_nt: TGTGCCAGTAGTTTGGGACAGGGGGCTGGAAACACCATATATTTT

d_call: NA
v_call: TRBV7-7
j_call: TRBJ2-2
clone_size: NA
cdr3_aa: CASSPLATGELFF
cdr3_nt: TGTGCCAGCAGCCCCTTGGCGACTGGGGAGCTGTTTTTT

d_call: NA
v_call: TRBV6-5
j_call: TRBJ1-5
clone_size: NA
cdr3_aa: CASSYTQSSNQPQHF
cdr3_nt: TGTGCCAGCAGTTACACCCAGTCTAGCAATCAGCCCCAGCATTTT

d_call: TRBD1
v_call: TRBV6-1
j_call: TRBJ2-5
clone_size: few
cdr3_aa: CASSRQGRWSETQYF
cdr3_nt: TGTGCCAGCAGTCGACAGGGGAGGTGGTCAGAGACCCAGTACTTC

d_call: TRBD1
v_call: TRBV6-5
j_call: TRBJ1-2
clone_size: NA
cdr3_aa: CASSYSRTGGNYGYTF
cdr3_nt: TGTGCCAGCAGTTACTCTCGAACAGGGGGGAACTATGGCTACACCTTC

d_call: NA
v_call: TRBV6-5
j_call: TRBJ1-4
clone_size: few
cdr3_aa: CASRDPGSEKLFF
cdr3_nt: TGTGCCAGCAGAGACCCAGGGTCGGAAAAACTGTTTTTT

d_call: TRBD1
v_call: TRBV6-1
j_call: TRBJ1-5
clone_size: few
cdr3_aa: CATSTGTGDQPQHF
cdr3_nt: TGTGCCACTTCGACAGGGACGGGGGATCAGCCCCAGCATTTT

d_call: NA
v_call: TRBV27
j_call: TRBJ2-6
clone_size: NA
cdr3_aa: CASTLRGVSGANVLTF
cdr3_nt: TGTGCCAGCACCCTCAGGGGTGTGTCTGGGGCCAACGTCCTGACTTTC

d_call: TRBD2
v_call: TRBV14
j_call: TRBJ2-1
clone_size: NA
cdr3_aa: CASSGGTSGRRGQFF
cdr3_nt: TGTGCCAGCAGCGGCGGGACTAGCGGGAGAAGGGGGCAGTTCTTC

d_call: TRBD2
v_call: TRBV9
j_call: TRBJ2-1
clone_size: NA
cdr3_aa: CASSVVASGGAGAYEQFF
cdr3_nt: TGTGCCAGCAGCGTAGTTGCTAGCGGGGGGGCGGGGGCGTATGAGCAGTTCTTC

d_call: TRBD1
v_call: TRBV18
j_call: TRBJ2-1
clone_size: NA
cdr3_aa: CASSPRDRSLSVEQFF
cdr3_nt: TGTGCCAGCTCACCGAGGGACAGGTCACTCAGCGTTGAGCAGTTCTTC

d_call: NA
v_call: TRBV7-8
j_call: TRBJ1-5
clone_size: once
cdr3_aa: CASSLVQGGEPQHF
cdr3_nt: TGTGCCAGCAGCTTAGTACAGGGTGGAGAGCCCCAGCATTTT

d_call: NA
v_call: TRBV28
j_call: TRBJ1-2
clone_size: NA
cdr3_aa: CASSNPGDGYTF
cdr3_nt: TGTGCCAGCAGCAACCCAGGGGATGGCTACACCTTC

d_call: NA
v_call: TRBV5-1
j_call: TRBJ2-3
clone_size: NA
cdr3_aa: CASSLRSPDTQYF
cdr3_nt: TGCGCCAGCAGCTTGCGGTCCCCAGATACGCAGTATTTT

d_call: TRBD1
v_call: TRBV11-2
j_call: TRBJ1-2
clone_size: NA
cdr3_aa: CASSSSTGEIGGYTF
cdr3_nt: TGTGCCAGCAGCTCCTCGACAGGGGAGATAGGTGGCTACACCTTC

d_call: NA
v_call: TRBV27
j_call: TRBJ1-4
clone_size: NA
cdr3_aa: CASSLTGKEKLFF
cdr3_nt: TGTGCCAGCAGTTTGACAGGAAAAGAAAAACTGTTTTTT

d_call: NA
v_call: TRBV5-1
j_call: TRBJ2-1
clone_size: NA
cdr3_aa: CASSLGDSFYNEQFF
cdr3_nt: TGCGCCAGCAGCTTAGGAGACAGCTTCTACAATGAGCAGTTCTTC

d_call: NA
v_call: TRBV14
j_call: TRBJ1-2
clone_size: NA
cdr3_aa: CASSQQYGTSGGYTF
cdr3_nt: TGTGCCAGCAGCCAACAATACGGCACCTCGGGGGGCTACACCTTC

d_call: TRBD1
v_call: TRBV7-2
j_call: TRBJ2-7
clone_size: NA
cdr3_aa: CASSVRTGDYEQYF
cdr3_nt: TGTGCCAGCAGCGTTCGGACAGGGGATTACGAGCAGTACTTC